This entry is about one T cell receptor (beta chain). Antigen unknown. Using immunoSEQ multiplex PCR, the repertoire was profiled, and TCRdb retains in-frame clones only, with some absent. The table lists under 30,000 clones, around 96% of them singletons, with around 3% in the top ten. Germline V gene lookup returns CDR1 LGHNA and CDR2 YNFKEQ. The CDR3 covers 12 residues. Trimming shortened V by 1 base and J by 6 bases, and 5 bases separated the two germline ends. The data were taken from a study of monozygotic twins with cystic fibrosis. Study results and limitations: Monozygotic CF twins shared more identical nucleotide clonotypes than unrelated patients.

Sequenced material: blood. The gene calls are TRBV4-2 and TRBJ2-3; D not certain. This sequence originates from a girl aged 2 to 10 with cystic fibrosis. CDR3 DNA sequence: TGTGCCAGCAGCCAAGTTTACGATACGCAGTATTTT. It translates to CASSQVYDTQYF.